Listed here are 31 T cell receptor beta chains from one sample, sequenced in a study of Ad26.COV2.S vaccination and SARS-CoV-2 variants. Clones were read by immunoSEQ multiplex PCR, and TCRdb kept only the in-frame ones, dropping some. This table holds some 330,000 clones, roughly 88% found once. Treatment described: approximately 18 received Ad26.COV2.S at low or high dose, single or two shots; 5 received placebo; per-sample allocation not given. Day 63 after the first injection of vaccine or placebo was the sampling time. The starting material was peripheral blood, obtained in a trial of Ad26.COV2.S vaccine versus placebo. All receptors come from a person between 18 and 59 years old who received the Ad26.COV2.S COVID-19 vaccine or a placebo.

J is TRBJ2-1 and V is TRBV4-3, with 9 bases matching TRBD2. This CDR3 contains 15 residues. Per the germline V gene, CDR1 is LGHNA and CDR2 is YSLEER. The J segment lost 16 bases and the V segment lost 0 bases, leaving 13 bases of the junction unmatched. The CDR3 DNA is TGCGCCAGCAGCCAAGATAGGCTCGGCGCGGGAGGGAATTTCTTC. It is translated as CASSQDRLGAGGNFF.

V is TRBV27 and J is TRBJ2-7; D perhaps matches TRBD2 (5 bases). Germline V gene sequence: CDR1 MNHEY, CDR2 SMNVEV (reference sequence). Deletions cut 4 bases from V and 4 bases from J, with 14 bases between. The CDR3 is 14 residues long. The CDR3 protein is CASSSYGPGYEQYV. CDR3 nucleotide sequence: TGTGCCAGCAGTTCGTACGGCCCGGGGTACGAGCAGTACGTC.

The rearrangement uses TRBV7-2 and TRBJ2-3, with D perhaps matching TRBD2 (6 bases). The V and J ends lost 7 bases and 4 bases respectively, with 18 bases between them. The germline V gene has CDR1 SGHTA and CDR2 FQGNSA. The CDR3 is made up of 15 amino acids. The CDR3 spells CASILLAGGADTQYF. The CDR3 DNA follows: TGTGCCAGCATCCTCTTAGCAGGAGGGGCAGATACGCAGTATTTT.

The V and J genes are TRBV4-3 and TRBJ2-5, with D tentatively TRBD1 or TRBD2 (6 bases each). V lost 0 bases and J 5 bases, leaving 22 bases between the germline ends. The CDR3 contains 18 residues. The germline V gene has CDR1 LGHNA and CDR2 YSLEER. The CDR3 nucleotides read TGCGCCAGCAGCCAAGATCGGTGGAGGATACGGGGGCTCGAGACCCAGTACTTC. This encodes CASSQDRWRIRGLETQYF.

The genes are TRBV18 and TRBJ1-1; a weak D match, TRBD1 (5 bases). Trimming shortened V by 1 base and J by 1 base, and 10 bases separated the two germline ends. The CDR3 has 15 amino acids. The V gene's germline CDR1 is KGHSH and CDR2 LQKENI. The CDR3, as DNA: TGTGCCAGCTCACCACAGGGGTGGGGGAACACTGAAGCTTTCTTT. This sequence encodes CASSPQGWGNTEAFF.

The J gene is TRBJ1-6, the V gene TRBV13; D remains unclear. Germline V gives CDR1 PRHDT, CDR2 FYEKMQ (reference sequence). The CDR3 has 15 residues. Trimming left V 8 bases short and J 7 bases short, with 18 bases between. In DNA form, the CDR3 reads TGTGCCAGCTCCGAGGGTATGACGGGGAATTCACCCCTCCACTTT. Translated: CASSEGMTGNSPLHF.

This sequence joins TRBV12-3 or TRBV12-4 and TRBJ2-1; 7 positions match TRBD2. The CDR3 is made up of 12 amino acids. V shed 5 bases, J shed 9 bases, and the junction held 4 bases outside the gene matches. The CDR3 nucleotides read TGTGCCAGCAGTCCCACTAGCGTTGAGCAGTTCTTC. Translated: CASSPTSVEQFF.

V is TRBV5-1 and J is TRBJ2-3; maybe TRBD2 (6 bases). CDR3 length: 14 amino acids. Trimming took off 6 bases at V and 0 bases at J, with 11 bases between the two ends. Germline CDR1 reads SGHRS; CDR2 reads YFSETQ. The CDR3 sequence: CASKLAASTDTQYF. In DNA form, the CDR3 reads TGCGCCAGCAAATTAGCGGCTAGCACAGATACGCAGTATTTT.

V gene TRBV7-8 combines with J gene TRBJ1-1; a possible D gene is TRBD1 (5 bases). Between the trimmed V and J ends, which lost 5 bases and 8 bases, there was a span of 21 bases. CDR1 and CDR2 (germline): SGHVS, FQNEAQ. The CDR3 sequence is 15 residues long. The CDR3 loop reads CASSPWTGATTEAFF. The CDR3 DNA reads TGTGCCAGCAGCCCCTGGACCGGGGCAACTACCGAAGCTTTCTTT.

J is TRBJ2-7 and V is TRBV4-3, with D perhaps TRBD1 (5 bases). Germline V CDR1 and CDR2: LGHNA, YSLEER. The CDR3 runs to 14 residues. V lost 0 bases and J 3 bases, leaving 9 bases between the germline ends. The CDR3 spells CASSQDGADYEQYF. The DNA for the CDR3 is TGCGCCAGCAGCCAAGATGGGGCAGACTACGAGCAGTACTTC.

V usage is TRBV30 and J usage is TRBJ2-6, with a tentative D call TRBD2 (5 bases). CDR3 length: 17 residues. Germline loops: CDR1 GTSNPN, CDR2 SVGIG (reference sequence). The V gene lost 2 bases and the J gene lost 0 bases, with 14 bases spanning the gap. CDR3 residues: CAWSSVRASSGANVLTF. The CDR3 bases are TGTGCCTGGAGTTCCGTGCGGGCGAGCTCTGGGGCCAACGTCCTGACTTTC.

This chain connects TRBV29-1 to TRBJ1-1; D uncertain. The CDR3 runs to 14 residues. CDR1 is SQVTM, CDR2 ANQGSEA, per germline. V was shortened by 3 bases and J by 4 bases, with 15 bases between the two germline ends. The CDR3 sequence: CSVEGVTPGTEAFF. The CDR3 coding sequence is TGCAGCGTTGAGGGCGTCACCCCGGGCACTGAAGCTTTCTTT.

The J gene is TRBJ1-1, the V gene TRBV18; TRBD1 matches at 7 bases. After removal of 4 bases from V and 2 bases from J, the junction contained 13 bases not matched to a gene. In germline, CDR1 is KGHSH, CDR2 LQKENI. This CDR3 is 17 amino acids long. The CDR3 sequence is CASSHQMLTGTNTEAFF. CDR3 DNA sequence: TGTGCCAGCTCACACCAGATGTTGACAGGGACCAACACTGAAGCTTTCTTT.

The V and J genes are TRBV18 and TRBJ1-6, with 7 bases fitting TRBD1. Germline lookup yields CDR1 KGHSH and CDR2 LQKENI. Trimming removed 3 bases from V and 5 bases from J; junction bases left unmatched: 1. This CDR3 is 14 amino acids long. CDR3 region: CASSPGTDNSPLHF. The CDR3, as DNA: TGTGCCAGCTCACCTGGGACAGATAATTCACCCCTCCACTTT. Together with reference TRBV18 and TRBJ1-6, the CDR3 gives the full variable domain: NAGVMQNPRHLVRRRGQEARLRCSPMKGHSHVYWYRQLPEEGLKFMVYLQKENIIDESGMPKERFSAEFPKEGPSILRIQQVVRGDSAAYFCASSPGTDNSPLHFGNGTRLTVT.

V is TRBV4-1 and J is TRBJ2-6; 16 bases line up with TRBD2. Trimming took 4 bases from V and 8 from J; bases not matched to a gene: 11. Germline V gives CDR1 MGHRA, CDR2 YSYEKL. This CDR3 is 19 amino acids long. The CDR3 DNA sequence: TGCGCCAGCAGCCTCCCGGGACTAGCGGGGGGGCTCACGTCCAACGTCCTGACTTTC. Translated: CASSLPGLAGGLTSNVLTF.

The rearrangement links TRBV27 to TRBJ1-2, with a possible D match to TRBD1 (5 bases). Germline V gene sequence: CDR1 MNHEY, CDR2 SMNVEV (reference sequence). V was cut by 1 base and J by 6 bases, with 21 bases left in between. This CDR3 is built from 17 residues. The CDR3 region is CASSLYLGAGRGDGYTF. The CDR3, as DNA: TGTGCCAGCAGTTTATATCTAGGGGCAGGGAGAGGAGATGGCTACACCTTC.

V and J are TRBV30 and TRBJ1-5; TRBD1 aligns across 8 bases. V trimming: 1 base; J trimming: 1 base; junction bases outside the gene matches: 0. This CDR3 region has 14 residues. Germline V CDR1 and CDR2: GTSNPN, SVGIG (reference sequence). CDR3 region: CAWSGQGSNQPQHF. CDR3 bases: TGTGCCTGGAGTGGACAGGGGAGCAATCAGCCCCAGCATTTT. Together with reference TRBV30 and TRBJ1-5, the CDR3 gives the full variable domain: SQTIHQWPATLVQPVGSPLSLECTVEGTSNPNLYWYRQAAGRGLQLLFYSVGIGQISSEVPQNLSASRPQDRQFILSSKKLLLSDSGFYLCAWSGQGSNQPQHFGDGTRLSIL.

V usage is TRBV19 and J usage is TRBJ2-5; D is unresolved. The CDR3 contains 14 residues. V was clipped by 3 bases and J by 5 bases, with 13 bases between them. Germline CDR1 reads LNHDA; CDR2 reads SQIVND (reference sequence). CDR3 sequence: CASSIGVARETQYF. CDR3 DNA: TGTGCCAGTAGTATTGGGGTGGCCCGGGAGACCCAGTACTTC.

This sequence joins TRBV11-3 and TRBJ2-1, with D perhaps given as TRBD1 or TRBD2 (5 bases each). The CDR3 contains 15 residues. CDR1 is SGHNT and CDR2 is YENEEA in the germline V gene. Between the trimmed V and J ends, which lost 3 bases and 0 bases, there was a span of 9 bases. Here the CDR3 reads CASSLSGSSYNEQFF. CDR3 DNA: TGTGCCAGCAGCTTGTCAGGGAGCTCCTACAATGAGCAGTTCTTC.

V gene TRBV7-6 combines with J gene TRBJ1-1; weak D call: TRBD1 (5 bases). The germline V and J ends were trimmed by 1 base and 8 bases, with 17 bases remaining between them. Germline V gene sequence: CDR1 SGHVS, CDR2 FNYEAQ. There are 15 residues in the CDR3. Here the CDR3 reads CASSLEVGTADEAFF. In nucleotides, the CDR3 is TGTGCCAGCAGCTTAGAGGTGGGGACGGCGGACGAAGCTTTCTTT.

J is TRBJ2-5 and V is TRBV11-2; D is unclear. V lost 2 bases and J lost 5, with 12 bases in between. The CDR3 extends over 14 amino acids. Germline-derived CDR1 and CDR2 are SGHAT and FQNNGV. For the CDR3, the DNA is TGTGCCAGCAGCTTACAGGTTCAAGGGGAGACCCAGTACTTC. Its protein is CASSLQVQGETQYF.

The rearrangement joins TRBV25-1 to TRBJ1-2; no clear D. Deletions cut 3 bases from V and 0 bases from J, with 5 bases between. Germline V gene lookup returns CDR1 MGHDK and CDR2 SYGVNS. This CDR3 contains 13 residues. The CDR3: CASSDGSNYGYTF. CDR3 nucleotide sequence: TGTGCCAGCAGTGACGGATCTAACTATGGCTACACCTTC.

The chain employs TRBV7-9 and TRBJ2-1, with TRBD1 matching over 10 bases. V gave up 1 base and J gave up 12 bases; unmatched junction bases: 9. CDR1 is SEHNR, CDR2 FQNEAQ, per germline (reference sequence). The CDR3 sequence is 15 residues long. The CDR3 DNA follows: TGTGCCAGCAGCTTAGGGACAGGGGGTATTGAGTGGCAGTTCTTC. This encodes CASSLGTGGIEWQFF.

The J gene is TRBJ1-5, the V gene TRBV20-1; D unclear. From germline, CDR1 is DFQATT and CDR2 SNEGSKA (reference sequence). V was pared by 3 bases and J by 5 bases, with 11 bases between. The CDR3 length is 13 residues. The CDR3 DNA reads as TGCAGTGCTAGTTTCATGCCTGATCAGCCCCAGCATTTT. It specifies CSASFMPDQPQHF.

CDR3 region: CASSLVAEPNYGYTF. CDR3 nucleotides: TGTGCCAGCAGCTTAGTGGCAGAGCCTAACTATGGCTACACCTTC. The V and J genes are TRBV7-6 and TRBJ1-2; unclear D gene. This CDR3 is built from 15 residues. The ends were cut back, 1 base at V and 0 bases at J, with 9 bases in the middle. Germline V gene sequence: CDR1 SGHVS, CDR2 FNYEAQ.

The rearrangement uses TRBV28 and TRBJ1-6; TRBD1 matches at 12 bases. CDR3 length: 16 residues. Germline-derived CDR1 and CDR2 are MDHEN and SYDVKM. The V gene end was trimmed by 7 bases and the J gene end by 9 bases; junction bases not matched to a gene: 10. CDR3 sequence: CASNKPGQGAFSPLHF. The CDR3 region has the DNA TGTGCCAGCAACAAACCGGGACAGGGGGCGTTTTCACCCCTCCACTTT. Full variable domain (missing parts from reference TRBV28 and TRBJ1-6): DVKVTQSSRYLVKRTGEKVFLECVQDMDHENMFWYRQDPGLGLRLIYFSYDVKMKEKGDIPEGYSVSREKKERFSLILESASTNQTSMYLCASNKPGQGAFSPLHFGNGTRLTVT.

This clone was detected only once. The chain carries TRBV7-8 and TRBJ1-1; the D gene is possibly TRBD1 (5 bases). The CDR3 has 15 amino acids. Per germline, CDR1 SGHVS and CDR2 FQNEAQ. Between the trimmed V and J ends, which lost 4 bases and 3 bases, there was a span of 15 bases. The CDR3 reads CASSSRRGVDTEAFF. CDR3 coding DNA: TGTGCCAGCAGCTCGCGGAGGGGAGTTGACACTGAAGCTTTCTTT.

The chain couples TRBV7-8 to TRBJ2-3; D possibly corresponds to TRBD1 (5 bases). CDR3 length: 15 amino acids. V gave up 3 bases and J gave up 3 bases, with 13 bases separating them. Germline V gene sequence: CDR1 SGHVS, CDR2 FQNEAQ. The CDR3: CASSFRQIGTDTQYF. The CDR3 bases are TGTGCCAGCAGCTTCCGACAGATAGGGACAGATACGCAGTATTTT.

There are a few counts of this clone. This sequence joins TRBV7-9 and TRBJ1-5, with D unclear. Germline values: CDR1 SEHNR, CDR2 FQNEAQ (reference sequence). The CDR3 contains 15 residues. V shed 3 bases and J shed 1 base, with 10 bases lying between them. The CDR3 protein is CASSFGRGSNQPQHF. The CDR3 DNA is TGTGCCAGCAGCTTCGGTCGAGGGAGCAATCAGCCCCAGCATTTT. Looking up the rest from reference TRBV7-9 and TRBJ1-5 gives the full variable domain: DTGVSQNPRHKITKRGQNVTFRCDPISEHNRLYWYRQTLGQGPEFLTYFQNEAQLEKSRLLSDRFSAERPKGSFSTLEIQRTEQGDSAMYLCASSFGRGSNQPQHFGDGTRLSIL.

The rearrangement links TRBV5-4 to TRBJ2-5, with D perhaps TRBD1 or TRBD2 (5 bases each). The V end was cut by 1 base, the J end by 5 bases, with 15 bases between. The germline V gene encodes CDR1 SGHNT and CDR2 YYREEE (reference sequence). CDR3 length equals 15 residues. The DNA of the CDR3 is TGTGCCAGCAGCTTGAGGGGTTCGGGGATGGAGACCCAGTACTTC. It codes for CASSLRGSGMETQYF.

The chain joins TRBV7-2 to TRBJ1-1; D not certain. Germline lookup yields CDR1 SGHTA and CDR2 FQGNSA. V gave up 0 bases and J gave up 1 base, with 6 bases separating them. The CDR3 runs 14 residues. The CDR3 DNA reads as TGTGCCAGCAGCTTAGCGGCAGGGAACACTGAAGCTTTCTTT. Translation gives CASSLAAGNTEAFF. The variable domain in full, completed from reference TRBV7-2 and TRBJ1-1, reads GAGVSQSPSNKVTEKGKDVELRCDPISGHTALYWYRQSLGQGLEFLIYFQGNSAPDKSGLPSDRFSAERTGGSVSTLTIQRTQQEDSAVYLCASSLAAGNTEAFFGQGTRLTVV.